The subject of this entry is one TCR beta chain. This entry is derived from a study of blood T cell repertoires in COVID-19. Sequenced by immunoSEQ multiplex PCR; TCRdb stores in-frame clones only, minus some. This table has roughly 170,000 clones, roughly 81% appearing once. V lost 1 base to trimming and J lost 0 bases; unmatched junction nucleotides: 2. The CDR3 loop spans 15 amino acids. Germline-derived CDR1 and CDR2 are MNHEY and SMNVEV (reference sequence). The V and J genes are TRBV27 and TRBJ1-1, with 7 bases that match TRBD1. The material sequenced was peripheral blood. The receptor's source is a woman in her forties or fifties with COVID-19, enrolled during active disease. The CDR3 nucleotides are TGTGCCAGCAGTTTATTCGGGACAGTGAACACTGAAGCTTTCTTT. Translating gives CASSLFGTVNTEAFF.